These 20 T cell receptor beta chains were sequenced from one sample in a study of molecular identifiers for immune sequencing clone quantification. TCRdb recomputed calls from the PCR reads with MiXCR, one row per CDR3 protein. The sample holds just under 650,000 distinct CDR3 sequences, around 20% seen once. The sequenced material came from naive CD8+ T cells from blood, with Jurkat cell RNA spiked in. Specified subset: FACS-sorted CD8+CD4-CCR7+CD45RA+ naive T cells. The receptor source for this set is a human donor in good health. Some libraries in this study had Jurkat cell RNA spiked in.

This clonotype was observed a handful of times. The germline gene is not matched at one end of the junction; a read error may be the cause. The V and J genes are TRBV6-2 or TRBV6-3 and TRBJ2-5; maybe TRBD1 (5 bases). The CDR3 totals 14 residues. The V gene's germline CDR1 is MNHEY and CDR2 SVGEGT. Written as DNA, the CDR3 is TGTGCCAGCAGTTATCGATTGGACAAAGAGGCCCAGTACTTC. Its protein product is CASSYRLDKEAQYF.

Points on this clonotype: A much larger clonotype is one base distant, so this may be a read error. This sequence joins TRBV6-2 or TRBV6-3 and TRBJ2-5; either TRBD1 or TRBD2 may fit D (5 bases each). Germline-derived CDR1 and CDR2 are MNHEY and SVGEGT. The CDR3 contains 14 residues. In nucleotides, the CDR3 is TGTACCAGCAGTTACCGGCAGGGAGAAGAGACCCAGTACTTC. Amino acids: CTSSYRQGEETQYF.

This clonotype came up a few times. The chain combines TRBV4-3 with TRBJ2-1, with 8 positions matching TRBD2. The CDR3 extends over 16 amino acids. Losses at the gene ends were 4 bases for V and 5 bases for J; bases not matched to a gene: 10. Germline V gives CDR1 LGHNA, CDR2 YSLEER. In nucleotides, the CDR3 is TGCGCCAGCAGCCCACTCGGGACTAGTGTCGACAATGAGCAGTTCTTC. Encoded protein: CASSPLGTSVDNEQFF.

This clonotype was picked up many times. DNA of the CDR3: TGTGCCAGCAGTGTACAGGGGGAACGAGAAAAACTGTTTTTT. Its protein is CASSVQGEREKLFF. The V gene is TRBV12-3 or TRBV12-4, the J gene TRBJ1-4, with 8 bases matching TRBD1. This CDR3 comprises 14 residues. After removal of 5 bases from V and 8 bases from J, the junction contained 7 bases not matched to a gene.

This clonotype was recorded at least ten times. The chain joins TRBV9 to TRBJ1-1; D may be TRBD1 (5 bases). The V and J ends lost 0 bases and 4 bases respectively, with 7 bases between them. The CDR3 extends over 13 amino acids. From germline, CDR1 is SGDLS and CDR2 YYNGEE. Here the CDR3 DNA reads TGTGCCAGCAGCGTAGTGGGGACCACTGAAGCTTTCTTT. Amino acids: CASSVVGTTEAFF.

The chain links TRBV29-1 to TRBJ2-7; D unresolved. In germline, CDR1 is SQVTM, CDR2 ANQGSEA. CDR3 length equals 14 residues. Deletions cut 6 bases from V and 2 bases from J, with 17 bases between. This chain's CDR3 is CSVPASSYTYEQYF. As DNA, the CDR3 is TGCAGCGTCCCCGCGAGCTCCTATACCTACGAGCAGTACTTC.

This clonotype was counted ten times or more. The chain uses TRBV6-2 or TRBV6-3 and TRBJ2-2; D gene ambiguous. CDR1 is MNHEY, CDR2 SVGEGT, per germline. With 7 bases removed from V and 8 bases from J, the gap between germline ends came to 11 bases. The CDR3 contains 12 residues. The CDR3 sequence: CASTAPLGELFF. CDR3 nucleotide sequence: TGTGCCAGCACCGCTCCCTTGGGGGAGCTGTTTTTT.

As to this clonotype: A single base separates this from a much larger clone, so it may be a read error. The rearrangement joins TRBV4-1 to TRBJ2-5, with TRBD2 as a possible D gene (6 bases). Germline CDR1 and CDR2: MGHRA and YSYEKL. This CDR3 is 15 amino acids long. The CDR3 DNA sequence: TGCGCCAGCAGCCCAAGTAGCGGCTTTACGGAGACCCAGTGCTTC. It encodes CASSPSSGFTETQCF.

The sample holds many counts of this clonotype. The chain combines TRBV19 with TRBJ2-3; D is possibly TRBD1 (6 bases). CDR3 length: 13 amino acids. The V and J ends lost 6 bases and 6 bases respectively, with 13 bases between them. CDR1 and CDR2 (germline): LNHDA, SQIVND (reference sequence). The CDR3 protein is CASRHRDSDTQYF. The CDR3 nucleotides are TGTGCCAGTAGACACAGGGATTCCGATACGCAGTATTTT.

At least ten counts were recorded for this clonotype. This chain connects TRBV27 to TRBJ2-2; D gene uncertain. This CDR3 comprises 15 residues. Trimming took 5 bases from V and 3 from J, leaving 13 bases between them. Germline CDR1 is MNHEY and CDR2 is SMNVEV (reference sequence). CDR3 residues: CASSPSPWDTGELFF. For the CDR3, the DNA is TGTGCCAGCAGTCCGAGCCCGTGGGACACCGGGGAGCTGTTTTTT.

Worth noting for this clonotype: This clone may be a read error of a much larger clone one base away. CDR3 sequence: CASSPRELNYEQYF. CDR3 in DNA: TGTGCCAGCAGTCCCCGGGAGCTCAATTACGAGCAGTACTTC. The chain employs TRBV6-5 and TRBJ2-7, with D perhaps TRBD2 (6 bases). Germline assignment: CDR1 MNHEY and CDR2 SVGAGI. V was trimmed by 5 bases and J by 4 bases, leaving 15 bases between them. The CDR3 has 14 residues.

This clonotype was observed at least ten times. The chain recombines TRBV4-1 with TRBJ2-1; D might be TRBD1 (5 bases). This CDR3 has 14 amino acids. V was pared by 0 bases and J by 9 bases, with 12 bases between. Germline values: CDR1 MGHRA, CDR2 YSYEKL. CDR3 sequence (DNA): TGCGCCAGCAGCCAAGATTTTAAAGGGGCTGAGCAGTTCTTC. Translating it yields CASSQDFKGAEQFF.

The table lists this clonotype with a few counts. This chain uses TRBV7-9 with TRBJ2-7, with D maybe TRBD1 (6 bases). Germline values: CDR1 SEHNR, CDR2 FQNEAQ (reference sequence). This CDR3 has 15 residues. V was clipped by 1 base and J by 3 bases, with 13 bases between them. CDR3 region: CASSLGLQGVYEQYF. In DNA, the CDR3 is TGTGCCAGCAGCTTAGGGTTACAGGGCGTCTACGAGCAGTACTTC.

The CDR3 DNA is TGTGCCAGCAGTGAGACAGAAGGAGAGACCCAGTACTTC. It encodes CASSETEGETQYF. This sequence joins TRBV11-2 and TRBJ2-5, with D possibly matching TRBD1 (5 bases). The germline V gene encodes CDR1 SGHAT and CDR2 FQNNGV. The CDR3 has 13 residues. The V gene lost 6 bases and the J gene lost 4 bases, with 12 bases spanning the gap.

This clonotype was counted at least ten times. V gene TRBV7-9 combines with J gene TRBJ2-7; D is tentatively TRBD1 or TRBD2 (5 bases each). CDR1 and CDR2 (germline): SEHNR, FQNEAQ (reference sequence). V lost 5 bases and J lost 2, with 16 bases in between. The CDR3 sequence is 15 residues long. The CDR3 reads CASSHYRDGAYEQYF. DNA of the CDR3: TGTGCCAGCAGCCACTACCGGGACGGTGCCTACGAGCAGTACTTC.

This clonotype was detected many times. This sequence joins TRBV24-1 and TRBJ2-2; TRBD2 aligns across 7 bases. Germline CDR1 is KGHDR and CDR2 is SFDVKD. Unmatched junction bases numbered 4, after V lost 4 bases and J lost 0 bases. The CDR3 has 16 residues. The CDR3 loop is CATSEASGPNTGELFF. The CDR3 DNA sequence: TGTGCCACCAGTGAAGCTAGCGGACCGAACACCGGGGAGCTGTTTTTT.

The chain has TRBV3-1 and TRBJ1-2; D perhaps matches TRBD1 (6 bases). The V end was cut by 2 bases, the J end by 4 bases, with 14 bases between. Germline loops: CDR1 LGHDT, CDR2 YNNKEL (reference sequence). CDR3 length: 15 amino acids. The CDR3 DNA is TGTGCCAGCAGCCAACCGGACGGACAGTCCTATGGCTACACCTTC. Protein: CASSQPDGQSYGYTF.

This clonotype was found many times. The chain uses TRBV20-1 and TRBJ2-7, with 12 nucleotides matching TRBD2. V was pared by 0 bases and J by 0 bases, with 6 bases of the junction left unmatched. The CDR3 sequence is 17 residues long. Per germline, CDR1 DFQATT and CDR2 SNEGSKA (reference sequence). This chain's CDR3 is CSARDLLAGGSSYEQYF. The CDR3 DNA is TGCAGTGCTAGAGATCTGCTAGCGGGGGGGAGCTCCTACGAGCAGTACTTC.

Concerning this clonotype itself: At one end the junction does not follow the germline gene, possibly because of a read error. The chain is built from TRBV5-1 and TRBJ2-3; 9 bases align to TRBD2. CDR1 and CDR2 (germline): SGHRS, YFSETQ. This CDR3 spans 15 amino acids. The CDR3 protein is CASSFLAGVTDTKYF. The CDR3 DNA is TGCGCCAGCAGCTTTTTAGCGGGGGTAACAGATACGAAGTATTTT.

In this sample, this clonotype turned up a few times. The CDR3 loop reads CASSLARGFSPLHF. CDR3 DNA: TGTGCCAGCAGCTTAGCGAGGGGCTTTTCACCCCTCCACTTT. This chain joins TRBV11-2 and TRBJ1-6; D is possibly TRBD1 (5 bases). CDR3 length: 14 amino acids. V was trimmed by 1 base and J by 9 bases, leaving 10 bases between them. CDR1 is SGHAT, CDR2 FQNNGV, per germline.